This TCR beta chain derives from a study of CD8 T cells in ankylosing spondylitis. Study findings and constraints: Clones linked to disease were reported to show significant enrichment in matched ankylosing spondylitis synovial fluid. Disease-associated clonotypes exhibited CD8+ identity and were relatively infrequent in peripheral blood. In ankylosing spondylitis blood, a motif of roughly eight highly homologous TCR beta variants appeared characteristic.

Germline CDR1 is MDHEN and CDR2 is SYDVKM. This CDR3 spans 13 amino acids. After removal of 2 bases from V and 8 bases from J, the junction contained 5 bases not matched to a gene. TCRdb independently ran MiXCR on the 5' RACE reads; one entry per CDR3 protein. The sample holds some 37,000 distinct CDR3 sequences, 9.5% to 11% seen once. This clonotype was counted many times. Its matching antigen is unknown. The chain has TRBV28 and TRBJ2-7; 8 nucleotides agree with TRBD2. The sequencing input was synovial fluid, either unsorted or a sorted T cell fraction (not recorded which). The receptor was isolated from a male donor with ankylosing spondylitis. In nucleotides, the CDR3 is TGTGCCAGCAGTTTAGGCCGGGGGGGAAAGCAGTACTTC. Residues: CASSLGRGGKQYF.